Listed here are 23 T cell receptor beta chains from one sample, sequenced in a study of T cell repertoires in cytomegalovirus infection. TCRdb used MiXCR to reprocess the reads, holding one entry per CDR3 protein. The profile shows around 440,000 distinct CDR3 sequences, about 10% of them singletons. Source material: PBMCs. The source is a human donor in good health (CMV status not recorded). Some clones in this sample may be carry-over from other donors' samples.

This clonotype was seen at least ten times. The rearrangement uses TRBV3-1 and TRBJ1-2, with a weak D call TRBD1 (6 bases). CDR1 and CDR2 (germline): LGHDT, YNNKEL (reference sequence). The CDR3 length is 15 residues. V shed 2 bases and J shed 8 bases, with 18 bases lying between them. CDR3 in amino acids: CASSQNRQAGGGYTF. Written as DNA, the CDR3 is TGTGCCAGCAGCCAAAATAGACAGGCCGGGGGGGGCTACACCTTC.

This clonotype was seen many times. The chain employs TRBV10-3 and TRBJ2-1, with TRBD1 matching 9 bases. The CDR3 consists of 16 residues. J lost 0 bases, V lost 6 bases, and 6 bases had no gene match. CDR1 ENHRY and CDR2 SYGVKD come from the germline V gene. CDR3 region: CAIRGTGISSYNEQFF. The DNA for the CDR3 is TGTGCCATCAGGGGGACAGGGATTAGCTCCTACAATGAGCAGTTCTTC.

Regarding this clonotype: A far larger clone is just one base off, so this is likely a read error. The V gene is TRBV12-3 or TRBV12-4, the J gene TRBJ1-5; 7 bases are a match to TRBD1. This CDR3 region has 14 residues. The CDR3 region has the DNA TGTGCCAGCAGTTTAGACCCAGGGGGTCAGCTCCAGCATTTT. As protein: CASSLDPGGQLQHF.

This clonotype was detected many times. This chain connects TRBV6-5 to TRBJ1-2; D ambiguous. CDR1 is MNHEY, CDR2 SVGAGI, per germline. The V and J ends lost 6 bases and 0 bases respectively, with 8 bases between them. The CDR3 totals 13 residues. The CDR3 region is CASSPRANYGYTF. In DNA form, the CDR3 reads TGTGCCAGCAGCCCCCGGGCTAACTATGGCTACACCTTC.

This clonotype showed up many times. The chain joins TRBV6-1 to TRBJ1-6; D remains ambiguous. The germline V gene has CDR1 MNHNS and CDR2 SASEGT. Trimming pared 6 bases from V and 8 bases from J, leaving 14 bases between. CDR3 size: 14 residues. This CDR3 reads CASRRSHRDSPLHF. The CDR3 DNA reads as TGTGCCAGCAGGCGGAGTCATAGGGATTCACCCCTCCACTTT.

The chain is built from TRBV20-1 and TRBJ1-2; the D gene is possibly TRBD1 (6 bases). V was shortened by 0 bases and J by 0 bases, with 17 bases between the two germline ends. From germline, CDR1 is DFQATT and CDR2 SNEGSKA (reference sequence). The CDR3 loop spans 17 amino acids. The CDR3 bases are TGCAGTGCTAGAGATCCCCTAGACAGGACCCCTAACTATGGCTACACCTTC. Translation: CSARDPLDRTPNYGYTF.

The sample holds a few counts of this clonotype. The gene calls are TRBV5-4 and TRBJ1-5, with D hard to call. V lost 4 bases and J 7 bases, leaving 12 bases between the germline ends. The germline gives CDR1 SGHNT, CDR2 YYREEE (reference sequence). The CDR3 loop spans 13 amino acids. CDR3 residues: CASSPDIGQPQHF. CDR3 DNA: TGTGCCAGCAGCCCCGACATAGGGCAGCCCCAGCATTTT.

J is TRBJ2-7 and V is TRBV3-1; 12 bases map to TRBD2. V trimming: 6 bases; J trimming: 3 bases; junction bases outside the gene matches: 21. The CDR3 covers 20 residues. Germline assignment: CDR1 LGHDT and CDR2 YNNKEL (reference sequence). The CDR3 DNA follows: TGTGCCAGCAGTCTTCCCTTCGGACTAGCGGGGCCCGCTGACGGCTACGAGCAGTACTTC. Protein product: CASSLPFGLAGPADGYEQYF.

This clonotype was seen at least ten times. The CDR3 nucleotides are TGTGCCAGCAGTCGAGGGTGGAATCAGCCCCAGCATTTT. This encodes CASSRGWNQPQHF. The chain couples TRBV28 to TRBJ1-5; D is ambiguous. The V end lost 5 bases, the J end lost 4 bases, and 9 bases lay between the germline ends. Germline assignment: CDR1 MDHEN and CDR2 SYDVKM. The CDR3 loop spans 13 amino acids. Looking up the rest from reference TRBV28 and TRBJ1-5 gives the full variable domain: DVKVTQSSRYLVKRTGEKVFLECVQDMDHENMFWYRQDPGLGLRLIYFSYDVKMKEKGDIPEGYSVSREKKERFSLILESASTNQTSMYLCASSRGWNQPQHFGDGTRLSIL.

This clonotype has just a few counts. The J gene is TRBJ1-1, the V gene TRBV20-1; TRBD1 aligns across 12 bases. The J segment lost 5 bases and the V segment lost 3 bases, leaving 4 bases of the junction unmatched. Germline V gives CDR1 DFQATT, CDR2 SNEGSKA (reference sequence). This CDR3 region has 14 residues. The CDR3 is CSARRDRGHTEAFF. CDR3 nucleotides: TGCAGTGCTAGGCGGGACAGGGGGCATACTGAAGCTTTCTTT.

This clonotype was picked up a small number of times. The chain is built from TRBV28 and TRBJ2-1, with TRBD1 identical over 10 bases. The V gene end was trimmed by 7 bases and the J gene end by 0 bases; junction bases not matched to a gene: 24. Germline assignment: CDR1 MDHEN and CDR2 SYDVKM. This CDR3 has 22 residues. The chain's CDR3 is CASNEGTGESLGKWSSYNEQFF. The CDR3 DNA sequence: TGTGCCAGCAACGAGGGGACAGGGGAGTCGCTAGGCAAATGGAGCTCCTACAATGAGCAGTTCTTC.

Ten or more counts support this clonotype. The rearrangement uses TRBV11-1 and TRBJ1-4; a possible D gene is TRBD1 (5 bases). The CDR3 length is 15 residues. Trimming left V 0 bases short and J 5 bases short, with 10 bases between. Germline values: CDR1 SGHAT, CDR2 FQDESV (reference sequence). The chain's CDR3 is CASSLASSGNEKLFF. CDR3 sequence (DNA): TGTGCCAGCAGCTTAGCGTCGTCAGGGAATGAAAAACTGTTTTTT.

This clonotype was observed many times. The chain couples TRBV6-5 to TRBJ1-2; perhaps TRBD1 as D (5 bases). The CDR3 is 14 residues long. The ends were cut back, 0 bases at V and 4 bases at J, with 9 bases in the middle. Germline-derived CDR1 and CDR2 are MNHEY and SVGAGI. The CDR3 is CASSYSPGGYGYTF. The DNA for the CDR3 is TGTGCCAGCAGTTACTCCCCGGGGGGCTATGGCTACACCTTC.

This clonotype was recorded at least ten times. This chain connects TRBV12-3 or TRBV12-4 to TRBJ1-5, with no clear D. The CDR3 loop spans 13 amino acids. With 5 bases removed from V and 2 bases from J, the gap between germline ends came to 7 bases. DNA of the CDR3: TGTGCCAGCAGTGGGATGGGCAATCAGCCCCAGCATTTT. Translation: CASSGMGNQPQHF.

The table lists this clonotype with many counts. This sequence joins TRBV20-1 and TRBJ2-7, with a weak D call TRBD1 (5 bases). This CDR3 spans 15 amino acids. Germline-derived CDR1 and CDR2 are DFQATT and SNEGSKA (reference sequence). The V end was cut by 1 base, the J end by 0 bases, with 13 bases between. In DNA, the CDR3 is TGCAGTGCTAGAGCCTACGACAGCTACTCCTACGAGCAGTACTTC. Protein: CSARAYDSYSYEQYF.

The rearrangement links TRBV5-5 to TRBJ2-5; D call uncertain. V lost 2 bases and J 5 bases, leaving 19 bases between the germline ends. The CDR3 is 16 residues long. Germline V gives CDR1 SGHKS, CDR2 YYEKEE (reference sequence). This CDR3 reads CASSFSVSVGMETQYF. DNA of the CDR3: TGTGCCAGCAGCTTCTCTGTCAGCGTGGGTATGGAGACCCAGTACTTC.

Many counts were recorded for this clonotype. The chain has TRBV7-2 and TRBJ1-1, with 10 positions matching TRBD1. The CDR3 has 16 residues. Trimming removed 5 bases from V and 5 bases from J; junction bases left unmatched: 11. Germline V gene sequence: CDR1 SGHTA, CDR2 FQGNSA. CDR3 amino acids: CASSLHGAGQGTEAFF. Here the CDR3 DNA reads TGTGCCAGCAGCCTCCACGGGGCGGGACAGGGGACTGAAGCTTTCTTT.

This clonotype was seen a handful of times. The gene calls are TRBV19 and TRBJ2-1, with 11 bases aligning to TRBD2. The CDR3 loop spans 16 amino acids. Germline V CDR1 and CDR2: LNHDA, SQIVND (reference sequence). V was pared by 4 bases and J by 10 bases, with 12 bases of the junction left unmatched. DNA for the CDR3: TGTGCCAGTAGTACTTCGGGACTAGCGGTTTACATAGAGCAGTTCTTC. Amino acids: CASSTSGLAVYIEQFF.

This clonotype appeared many times. This chain links TRBV7-3 with TRBJ2-5, with 7 bases lining up with TRBD1. The germline V gene encodes CDR1 SGHTA and CDR2 FQGTGA. The CDR3 is made up of 18 amino acids. With V trimmed by 1 base and J by 5 bases, 16 bases remained unmatched. Written as DNA, the CDR3 is TGTGCCAGCAGCTTAATGGGACAAGGGGGCCCCGCAGGGGAGACCCAGTACTTC. Its protein is CASSLMGQGGPAGETQYF.

A few counts support this clonotype. The chain carries TRBV5-1 and TRBJ2-2, with TRBD1 as a possible D gene (6 bases). Trimming stripped 4 bases from V and 7 bases from J, with 8 bases between. Germline V gene lookup returns CDR1 SGHRS and CDR2 YFSETQ. The CDR3 consists of 12 residues. This CDR3 reads CASSIQGGELFF. The CDR3 DNA reads TGCGCCAGCAGCATACAGGGCGGGGAGCTGTTTTTT.

This chain uses TRBV7-3 with TRBJ1-1; 12 bases agree with TRBD1. Germline V gene lookup returns CDR1 SGHTA and CDR2 FQGTGA. The CDR3 length is 14 residues. With V trimmed by 4 bases and J by 9 bases, 6 bases remained unmatched. DNA for the CDR3: TGTGCCAGCAGCTCCTCAGGGACAGGGGGCAAAGCTTTCTTT. Protein product: CASSSSGTGGKAFF.

The chain uses TRBV29-1 and TRBJ1-1, with D unresolved. CDR1 and CDR2 from the germline V gene are SQVTM and ANQGSEA. The CDR3 covers 12 residues. With 6 bases removed from V and 4 bases from J, the gap between germline ends came to 12 bases. CDR3: CSVLQRLTEAFF. The CDR3 DNA is TGCAGCGTCCTCCAGAGGCTCACTGAAGCTTTCTTT.

As concerns this clonotype: Possible read error: a much larger clone is one base away. The chain couples TRBV5-6 to TRBJ2-7; 7 bases map to TRBD1. Germline assignment: CDR1 SGHDT and CDR2 YYEEEE. The CDR3 spans 16 residues. Here the CDR3 DNA reads TGTACCAGCAGCCGCCCGGAGAGGGACAGAGACTACGAGCAGTACTTC. Residues: CTSSRPERDRDYEQYF.